The present T cell receptor beta chain was sequenced within a study of blood T cell repertoires in COVID-19. Study overall: Sites in the United States, Italy and Spain provided acute and convalescent COVID-19 samples. In each case, the material was cDNA or gDNA derived from T cells, B-cell-depleted T cells, or PBMCs.

Authors' analysis steps: The authors estimated nucleated cell counts from reference gene primer amplification. The data were produced by immunoSEQ multiplex PCR, yet TCRdb's version contains in-frame clones alone and is incomplete. From that table come the V and J calls and clone size; the DNA was used to work out D and trimming. The data show over 100,000 clones, under 90% seen once. The CDR3 sequence is 12 residues long. Germline-derived CDR1 and CDR2 are GTSNPN and SVGIG (reference sequence). V trimming: 2 bases; J trimming: 8 bases; junction bases outside the gene matches: 5. The genes are TRBV30 and TRBJ1-2; TRBD1 agrees at 7 bases. Sequenced material: peripheral blood. The receptor comes from a woman in her sixties or seventies with acute or convalescent COVID-19. CDR3 in amino acids: CAWSRGLGGYTF. CDR3 DNA: TGTGCCTGGAGTAGGGGGCTCGGGGGCTACACCTTC.